This T cell receptor (beta chain) comes out of a study of vaccination effects on CD4 cells after COVID-19 (dated by TCRdb to about 2022). General notes on the study: In the ViraFEST assay, PBMC were stimulated with viral peptide pools, and TCR sequencing was then used to find antigen-specific CD4+ T cell clonotypes based on their expansion. In both COVID-19 convalescent patients and infection-naive vaccine recipients, the study compared SARS-CoV-2 spike-specific CD4+ TCR repertoires from before mRNA vaccination with those from after it. A total of nine to ten COVID-19 convalescent patients and a handful of SARS-CoV-2-naive healthy vaccine recipients were included in the full study. Cultures from other donors in the study were sequenced with the Oncomine TCR Beta short-read assay on an Illumina iSeq 100. Across the study, the median time from the second dose to post-vaccine sampling was 72 days (range 14 to 241). Some 2.2 million PBMC per well were cultured in IMDM with 5% human AB serum, roughly 11 IU/ml IL-2 and gentamicin, plus 10 ug/ml peptides. Samples were taken from three convalescent patients early (day +14) and late (day +241, +227, +161 respectively) after vaccination. What the authors observed across the whole study: Only a small number of convalescent patients were included, and no early post-infection timepoints were available, which limited the study. Both infection-induced and vaccine-induced clones contracted markedly at late post-vaccination timepoints, which is consistent with waning T cell responses. In convalescent patients, the post-vaccine spike-reactive repertoire was composed mainly of new vaccine-induced clones that were largely distinct from infection-induced clones.

After around ten days of culture, CD4+ T cells were isolated with the EasySep CD4+ T cell isolation kit. PCR-confirmed SARS-CoV-2 infection had occurred in convalescent patients between March and December 2020, before the Alpha, Beta and Delta variants emerged in the United States. Each participant received two doses of an mRNA SARS-CoV-2 vaccine, either BNT162b2 or mRNA-1273. On days 3 and 7, half of the culture medium was replaced with fresh IL-2-containing medium. Unless otherwise noted, each peptide stimulation condition was cultured in triplicate wells. PBMC were separated from whole blood using Ficoll-Paque Plus gradient centrifugation and were then either cryopreserved at -140C or used fresh. Genomic DNA was extracted from cultured CD4+ T cells with the QIAamp micro DNA kit. Reading from cysteine to phenylalanine, the CDR3 counts 16 amino acids. The read is trimmed to its CDR3 DNA, 48 bases read in frame from base 1. CDR1 and CDR2 (PRHDT, FYEKMQ) derive from the germline V gene (reference sequence). V sheds 5 bases and J sheds 0 bases, leaving 15 bases between their ends.

Comments on this clone: What antigen it recognizes has not been identified. Base qualities are not at hand, and no much larger clone is one base apart.

Libraries were built with the immunoSEQ multiplex PCR assay. DNA from the CD4+ T cells that had been cultured and isolated underwent TCR beta CDR3 sequencing. The published analysis was carried out like this. Non-productive TCR sequences were removed, reads were trimmed to the CDR3 region, and CDR3s of at least 7 amino acids were retained. Antigen-specific clonotypes were identified using the MANAFEST web app by comparison of expansion in peptide wells against reference cultures. Positive clones required FDR<0.05 expansion versus reference and all other wells, odds ratio above 5, and frequency above 0.1% in two replicate wells. Clonotypes significantly expanded in SARS-CoV-2 spike wells and in at least one common cold coronavirus spike condition were defined as cross-reactive. CDR3 similarity was assessed by Levenshtein distance with the stringdist R package, and unrooted trees were built with ape in R 3.6.1. TCRdb took over this immuneACCESS table, retaining in-frame rearrangements with V and J assigned. Such tables are incomplete; in checked studies, under half of the missing clones stem from an unresolved V gene, and the remainder is unexplained. V and J calls and clone size are those listed in that table; D and trimming were worked out from the DNA. For this sample there are about 46,000 clones; nearly 75% appear just once. In total, the top ten clones hold around 5% of the sample.

Sequenced material: CD4+ T cells from PBMCs cultured without peptide, taken after COVID-19 vaccination. Here the chain combines TRBV13 and TRBJ2-3, with a weak D call of TRBD1 (5 bases match). The clonotype originates from a human donor who had a prior SARS-CoV-2 infection. Read as DNA, the sequence is TGTGCCAGCAGCCCTCTGGGGCTTTCTAGCACAGATACGCAGTATTTT. It codes for CASSPLGLSSTDTQYF.